The entry below gives a single T cell receptor (beta chain) sequence along with its context. As yet, its antigen is unknown. The V gene's germline CDR1 is ENHRY and CDR2 SYGVKD. There are 11 residues in the CDR3. V lost 4 bases to trimming and J lost 1 base, with 1 base between them. This entry belongs to a study of shared clonotypes between healthy human individuals. Findings and caveats of the study: Specimens sampled were limited to blood, with tissue repertoires likely differing.

This table comes from immunoSEQ multiplex PCR, and its TCRdb copy is limited to in-frame clones, with some not included. The sample comprises some 350,000 clones, about 74% of which are singletons, and about 9.3% rests with the top ten. Sequenced material: memory CD4+ T cells sorted from blood. The subset was: CD45RA-negative fraction. This receptor was obtained from a young man in good health. This chain uses TRBV10-3 with TRBJ2-5, with unresolved D. The CDR3 DNA follows: TGTGCCATCAGTGTCCAAGAGACCCAGTACTTC. Translating gives CAISVQETQYF.